Following are 16 T cell receptor beta chains from one sample sequenced in a study of OX40 agonist ivuxolimab in advanced cancers. Here immunoSEQ multiplex PCR was the method, and the copy in TCRdb shows in-frame clones only, minus some. The sample lists some 83,000 clones, about 93% occurring once. The sequencing used CD4+ or CD8+ T cells sorted from blood, collected in a trial of the OX40 agonist ivuxolimab. These TCRs come from an adult with an advanced solid tumor such as melanoma, head and neck, liver or kidney cancer.

V gene TRBV4-2 combines with J gene TRBJ2-2; tentatively, D is TRBD1 (6 bases). The germline V and J ends were trimmed by 2 bases and 6 bases, with 10 bases remaining between them. This CDR3 region has 14 residues. Germline V gene sequence: CDR1 LGHNA, CDR2 YNFKEQ. CDR3 DNA: TGTGCCAGCAGCCAACCTACAGGGTCCGGGGAGCTGTTTTTT. Translation gives CASSQPTGSGELFF.

As regards this clone: Other DNA sequences in the sample encode the same CDR3. The CDR3, as DNA: TGCAGCGTGGTAGGGGGCTATGGCTACACCTTC. It translates to CSVVGGYGYTF. The J gene is TRBJ1-2, the V gene TRBV29-1; D perhaps matches TRBD1 (6 bases). V was cut by 6 bases and J by 4 bases, with 9 bases left in between. The CDR3 sequence is 11 residues long. Germline V gene lookup returns CDR1 SQVTM and CDR2 ANQGSEA.

This clone appeared a few times. The chain uses TRBV14 and TRBJ1-1; D not resolved. Trimming removed 0 bases at V and 6 bases at J, with 8 bases between. The length of the CDR3 is 13 residues. The germline V gene has CDR1 SGHDN and CDR2 FVKESK. The CDR3 bases are TGTGCCAGCAGCCAAGATTTTCTCGCTGAAGCTTTCTTT. It encodes CASSQDFLAEAFF.

CDR3 DNA: TGTGCCAGTATACCCCGGGTCTTCGGCAACAATGAGCAGTTCTTC. Amino acid sequence: CASIPRVFGNNEQFF. The chain combines TRBV6-1 with TRBJ2-1, with no clear D. Trimming took 9 bases from V and 5 from J, leaving 20 bases between them. The length of the CDR3 is 15 residues. Looked up from germline, CDR1 is MNHNS and CDR2 is SASEGT.

This chain uses TRBV10-2 with TRBJ2-1; TRBD1 might be the D (5 bases). Germline loops: CDR1 WSHSY, CDR2 SAAADI. The V end was cut by 3 bases, the J end by 0 bases, with 12 bases between. The CDR3 spans 16 residues. DNA of the CDR3: TGCGCCAGCAGTGAAAGTGGGGCCTCCTCCTACAATGAGCAGTTCTTC. This translates into CASSESGASSYNEQFF.

J is TRBJ2-1 and V is TRBV9, with D maybe TRBD2 (6 bases). This CDR3 comprises 15 residues. Germline CDR1 SGDLS, CDR2 YYNGEE. The V and J ends lost 6 bases and 3 bases respectively, with 16 bases between them. CDR3 amino acids: CASTRGAGIYNEQFF. The CDR3 bases are TGTGCCAGCACCCGAGGGGCGGGGATCTACAATGAGCAGTTCTTC.

This chain joins TRBV4-1 and TRBJ2-5; 12 positions match TRBD1. Trimming took 6 bases from V and 5 from J; bases not matched to a gene: 10. The CDR3 covers 16 residues. CDR1 MGHRA and CDR2 YSYEKL come from the germline V gene. CDR3 in amino acids: CASSRRGQGARETQYF. CDR3 DNA: TGCGCCAGCAGTCGACGGGGACAGGGGGCGCGGGAGACCCAGTACTTC.

The chain uses TRBV6-6 and TRBJ1-1; D may be TRBD1 (5 bases). V lost 3 bases to trimming and J lost 5 bases, with 16 bases between them. The germline CDR1 and CDR2 sequences are MNHNY and SVGAGI (reference sequence). This CDR3 contains 15 residues. The CDR3 nucleotides are TGTGCCAGCAGTTATTGGTCAGGGAGGGAGACTGAAGCTTTCTTT. It encodes CASSYWSGRETEAFF.

This sequence joins TRBV27 and TRBJ2-7; possible D gene TRBD1, 6 bases. The V and J ends lost 5 bases and 0 bases respectively, with 17 bases between them. The germline V gene has CDR1 MNHEY and CDR2 SMNVEV (reference sequence). The CDR3 covers 16 residues. CDR3 bases: TGTGCCAGCAGTCCATACGCGGTGGGGGCCTCCTACGAGCAGTACTTC. Translation: CASSPYAVGASYEQYF.

The chain employs TRBV5-1 and TRBJ1-1; 7 bases map to TRBD1. Germline V gives CDR1 SGHRS, CDR2 YFSETQ. This CDR3 has 14 amino acids. The V gene end was trimmed by 0 bases and the J gene end by 4 bases; junction bases not matched to a gene: 3. CDR3 amino acids: CASSLEGAVTEAFF. The DNA for the CDR3 is TGCGCCAGCAGCTTGGAGGGGGCGGTCACTGAAGCTTTCTTT.

The rearrangement uses TRBV9 and TRBJ2-1; 10 bases are a match to TRBD2. V shed 0 bases and J 5 bases; nucleotides not matched to a gene: 2. CDR1 is SGDLS, CDR2 YYNGEE, per germline. This CDR3 is 15 amino acids long. The CDR3 sequence: CASSVEGTSDNEQFF. The CDR3 DNA reads TGTGCCAGCAGCGTAGAAGGGACTAGCGACAATGAGCAGTTCTTC.

The V call is TRBV6-5, the J call TRBJ2-7, with D unresolved. In germline, CDR1 is MNHEY, CDR2 SVGAGI. Deletions cut 6 bases from V and 4 bases from J, with 7 bases between. The CDR3 is 11 residues long. The CDR3 spells CASSDGYEQYF. DNA of the CDR3: TGTGCCAGCAGCGATGGGTACGAGCAGTACTTC.

A single count supports this clone. V is TRBV6-6 and J is TRBJ2-7, with D hard to call. Trimming left V 0 bases short and J 2 bases short, with 11 bases between. Germline V gives CDR1 MNHNY, CDR2 SVGAGI (reference sequence). This CDR3 has 15 residues. The CDR3 loop reads CASSYSMSATYEQYF. CDR3 nucleotides: TGTGCCAGCAGTTACTCGATGAGCGCGACCTACGAGCAGTACTTC.

The chain has TRBV10-3 and TRBJ2-5; TRBD1 agrees at 8 bases. V lost 0 bases and J lost 3; bases outside the gene matches: 0. Germline CDR1 reads ENHRY; CDR2 reads SYGVKD. The length of the CDR3 is 14 residues. The CDR3 nucleotides read TGTGCCATCAGTGAGTCGACAGGGGAAGAGACCCAGTACTTC. Protein sequence: CAISESTGEETQYF.

The chain links TRBV6-6 to TRBJ2-7; 9 bases align to TRBD1. The ends lost 3 bases at V and 6 bases at J; junction bases unmatched: 6. Germline CDR1 reads MNHNY; CDR2 reads SVGAGI (reference sequence). The CDR3 sequence is 14 residues long. The CDR3 sequence: CASSYSGQGLEQYF. In DNA form, the CDR3 reads TGTGCCAGCAGTTATTCGGGACAGGGACTCGAGCAGTACTTC.

The rearrangement joins TRBV18 to TRBJ2-4; 12 nucleotides match TRBD2. V was pared by 5 bases and J by 9 bases, with 5 bases of the junction left unmatched. The CDR3 is made up of 14 amino acids. CDR1 is KGHSH and CDR2 is LQKENI in the germline V gene. The CDR3 loop is CASSDGLAGRIQYF. The DNA of the CDR3 is TGTGCCAGCTCAGACGGACTAGCGGGACGCATTCAGTACTTC.